This T cell receptor (beta chain) was observed in a study of blood T cell repertoires in COVID-19. Turning to the study itself: PBMCs, B-cell-depleted T cells, or T cells were the source of the cDNA or gDNA that made up the material.

The trim removed 1 base at V and 0 bases at J, leaving 3 bases unmatched. CDR1 is LNHNV, CDR2 YYDKDF, per germline (reference sequence). CDR3 length equals 16 residues. Clones were read by immunoSEQ multiplex PCR, and TCRdb kept only the in-frame ones, dropping some. Of about 200,000 clones in the sample, around 85% were seen once. This sequence originates from a human donor in a cohort sampled during active COVID-19. The specimen was peripheral blood. The J gene is TRBJ1-5, the V gene TRBV15; 7 bases line up with TRBD1. CDR3: CATSRAHRGSNQPQHF. The CDR3 nucleotides read TGTGCCACCAGCAGAGCCCACAGGGGTAGCAATCAGCCCCAGCATTTT.